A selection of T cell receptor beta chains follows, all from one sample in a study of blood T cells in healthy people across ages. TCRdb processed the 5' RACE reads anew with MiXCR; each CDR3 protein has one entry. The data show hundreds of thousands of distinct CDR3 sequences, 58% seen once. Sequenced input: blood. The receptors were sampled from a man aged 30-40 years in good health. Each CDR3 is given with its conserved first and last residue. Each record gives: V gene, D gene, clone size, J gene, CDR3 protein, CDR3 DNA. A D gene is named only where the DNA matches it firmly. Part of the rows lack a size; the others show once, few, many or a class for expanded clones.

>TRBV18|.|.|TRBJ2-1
CASSGRVNYNEQFF
TGTGCCAGCTCGGGACGGGTGAACTACAATGAGCAGTTCTTC
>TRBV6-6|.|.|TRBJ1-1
CATIKTDMRNTEAFF
TGTGCCACCATAAAAACCGACATGAGGAACACTGAAGCTTTCTTT
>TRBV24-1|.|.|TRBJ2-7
CATSDWQYEQYF
TGTGCCACCAGTGATTGGCAGTACGAGCAGTACTTC
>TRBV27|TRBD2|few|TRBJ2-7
CASSPRTSGSISYEQYF
TGTGCCAGCAGTCCACGGACTAGCGGGAGTATATCCTACGAGCAGTACTTC
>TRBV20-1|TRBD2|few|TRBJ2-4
CSGLQGGEQYF
TGCAGTGGACTCCAGGGAGGGGAGCAGTACTTC
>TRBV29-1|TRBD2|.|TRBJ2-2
CSVEASGTSINTGELFF
TGCAGCGTTGAAGCCTCCGGGACTAGCATAAACACCGGGGAGCTGTTTTTT
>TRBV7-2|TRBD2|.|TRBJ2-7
CASRLVVGSGSYEQYF
TGTGCCAGCAGATTAGTAGTAGGTAGCGGGAGCTACGAGCAGTACTTC
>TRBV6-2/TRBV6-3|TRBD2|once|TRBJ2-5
CASRLGLAGGSQETQYF
TGTGCCAGCAGACTCGGACTAGCGGGAGGTTCCCAAGAGACCCAGTACTTC
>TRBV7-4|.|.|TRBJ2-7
CASSPFRGEQYF
TGTGCCAGCAGCCCCTTCCGAGGGGAGCAGTACTTC
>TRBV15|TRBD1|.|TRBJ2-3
CATSSGTGVTDTQYF
TGTGCCACCAGCAGCGGGACAGGGGTCACAGATACGCAGTATTTT
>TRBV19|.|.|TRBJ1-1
CASSIVSVGVNTEAFF
TGTGCCAGTAGTATCGTCTCAGTCGGGGTGAACACTGAAGCTTTCTTT
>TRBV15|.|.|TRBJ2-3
CATSRDKVPDTQYF
TGTGCCACCAGCAGAGATAAGGTCCCGGATACGCAGTATTTT
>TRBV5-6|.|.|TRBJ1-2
CASNPVGFYGYTF
TGTGCCAGCAACCCCGTCGGGTTCTATGGCTACACCTTC
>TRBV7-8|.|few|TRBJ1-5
CASSRNRAVGNQPQHF
TGTGCCAGCAGCCGTAACAGGGCGGTTGGCAATCAGCCCCAGCATTTT
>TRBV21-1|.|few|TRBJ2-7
CASTILVREGQNSYEQYF
TGTGCCAGCACCATACTTGTGCGGGAGGGCCAAAATTCCTACGAGCAGTACTTC
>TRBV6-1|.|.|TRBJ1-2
CASSEWGGGYTF
TGTGCCAGCAGTGAATGGGGGGGAGGCTACACCTTC
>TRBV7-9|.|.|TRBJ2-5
CASSLVIQRETQYF
TGTGCCAGCAGCTTAGTCATCCAGCGGGAGACCCAGTACTTC
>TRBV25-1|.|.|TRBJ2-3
CASSPEDTQYF
TGTGCCAGCAGTCCCGAAGATACGCAGTATTTT
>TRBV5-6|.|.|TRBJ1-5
CASTSFGQPRHF
TGTGCCAGCACGTCTTTTGGTCAGCCCCGGCATTTT